This T cell receptor (beta chain) originates from a study of radiation and T cells in renal cell carcinoma. Some clones are missing from TCRdb's copy, which holds only in-frame ones; the method was immunoSEQ multiplex PCR. The repertoire consists of 150,000 to 200,000 clones, with roughly 90% occurring once and the leading ten covering roughly 12%. The V end was cut by 4 bases, the J end by 2 bases, with 18 bases between. CDR3 size: 16 residues. Germline V gene data show CDR1 as SGDLS and CDR2 as YYNGEE. In regard to this clone: Antigen specificity is unknown.

Study-level findings and limits: No pretreatment tumor biopsies were available for baseline clonotypes. Top tumor clonotypes rose in blood 2 weeks post-radiation, then contracted.

Indicated time point: blood 4 weeks post-SBRT, at nephrectomy. Documented treatment: 15 Gy SBRT to primary tumor, nephrectomy 4 weeks later. Nephrectomy followed 15 Gy stereotactic body radiation by 4 weeks. The patient's renal cell carcinoma had clear cell pathology. This clonotype was obtained from a woman aged 45-60 years with renal cell carcinoma. This specimen was blood, taken from a patient whose treatment included radiotherapy and nephrectomy. The chain carries TRBV9 and TRBJ2-5; perhaps TRBD1 as D (6 bases). The CDR3 DNA reads as TGTGCCAGCAGCCCAACAGGGTACTTCGGACAAGAGACCCAGTACTTC. Amino acids: CASSPTGYFGQETQYF.